This T cell receptor beta chain came from a study of cytomegalovirus exposure and HLA in healthy donors. At the level of the study: In an early release, HLA-typed donors contributed 77 million or so unique TCR sequences.

There are 15 residues in the CDR3. Germline CDR1 and CDR2: SGHTA and FQGNSA. V gave up 1 base and J gave up 4 bases, with 13 bases separating them. The primer mix had 60 Vbeta and 13 Jbeta primers. Sequencing used immunoSEQ multiplex PCR; TCRdb keeps in-frame clones, though not all of them. The sample has 80,000 to 100,000 clones, around 73% seen once; the top ten hold around 1.3%. The V and J genes are TRBV7-2 and TRBJ2-5, with a possible D match to TRBD2 (6 bases). This sequence originates from a female donor in good health and CMV-seronegative. Sequencing was performed on PBMCs. The CDR3, as DNA: TGTGCCAGCAGCTTAGGAGTAGCGGTGAGAGAGACCCAGTACTTC. Its protein product is CASSLGVAVRETQYF.